Below are 27 T cell receptor beta chains sequenced from a single sample in a study of regulatory T cells in long-lasting Graves disease. Time point defined: newly diagnosed GD, antithyroid drugs for less than 3 months. Making the TCR library involved RNA that had been extracted from PBMCs. Arm-PCR of CDR3 regions and iRepertoire HTBI primers were the basis on which TCR beta libraries were built. Using its own MiXCR run on the multiplex PCR reads, TCRdb lists one record per CDR3 protein. The repertoire includes roughly 610,000 distinct CDR3 sequences, 15% to 20% of them detected once, and around 11% sits in the top ten. This same sample was also taken into another study, of T cells in Graves' hyperthyroidism and ophthalmopathy.

The sequencing here drew on peripheral blood mononuclear cells (PBMCs), taken at new diagnosis, from a patient treated with antithyroid drugs. The source is a man aged 18 to 35 with Graves disease.

This clonotype has a count of ten or more. V is TRBV20-1 and J is TRBJ2-4; D is undetermined. Between the trimmed V and J ends, which lost 5 bases and 7 bases, there was a span of 18 bases. The V gene's germline CDR1 is DFQATT and CDR2 SNEGSKA (reference sequence). The CDR3 runs 14 residues. In DNA, the CDR3 is TGCAGTGCTGGGGATGAAGGAGTTGCGAACATTCAGTACTTC. Its protein product is CSAGDEGVANIQYF.

The sample holds a few counts of this clonotype. The chain couples TRBV28 to TRBJ1-2, with D unresolved. The CDR3 is made up of 12 amino acids. The V gene lost 5 bases and the J gene lost 4 bases, with 8 bases spanning the gap. Germline-derived CDR1 and CDR2 are MDHEN and SYDVKM. CDR3 nucleotides: TGTGCCAGCAGTCCAAGGGCCTATGGCTACACCTTC. Residues: CASSPRAYGYTF.

This clonotype was seen many times. The chain has TRBV6-1 and TRBJ2-1, with a possible D match to TRBD1 (6 bases). V was shortened by 6 bases and J by 6 bases, with 15 bases between the two germline ends. The CDR3 runs 14 residues. Germline V gene sequence: CDR1 MNHNS, CDR2 SASEGT. This CDR3 reads CASSPLQGSNEQFF. The CDR3 DNA reads as TGTGCCAGCAGCCCTCTACAGGGTAGCAATGAGCAGTTCTTC.

The chain is built from TRBV9 and TRBJ1-1, with D maybe TRBD1 (5 bases). Trimming shortened V by 2 bases and J by 3 bases, and 20 bases separated the two germline ends. Germline V gives CDR1 SGDLS, CDR2 YYNGEE. The CDR3 totals 17 residues. The CDR3 DNA sequence: TGTGCCAGCAGCGTGGGTCTGGCGGAAGTCAGGGACACTGAAGCTTTCTTT. Translating it yields CASSVGLAEVRDTEAFF.

This clonotype was found many times. The genes are TRBV3-1 and TRBJ1-5; 9 nucleotides agree with TRBD1. Trimming at V came to 6 bases and at J to 7 bases, leaving 4 bases not matched to a gene. The germline gives CDR1 LGHDT, CDR2 YNNKEL (reference sequence). This CDR3 contains 13 residues. CDR3 DNA sequence: TGTGCCAGCAGTCAGGACAGGGGACAGCCCCAGCATTTT. This encodes CASSQDRGQPQHF.

The chain recombines TRBV28 with TRBJ1-4; TRBD1 matches 9 bases. Germline V CDR1 and CDR2: MDHEN, SYDVKM. V was pared by 4 bases and J by 5 bases, with 5 bases of the junction left unmatched. This CDR3 region has 15 residues. The CDR3 region is CASSSPGTGNEKLFF. DNA for the CDR3: TGTGCCAGCAGTTCCCCCGGGACAGGGAATGAAAAACTGTTTTTT.

Many counts were recorded for this clonotype. This chain links TRBV6-9 with TRBJ2-7; 7 bases line up with TRBD2. Germline trimming cut 4 bases from V and 2 bases from J; bases unmatched to any gene: 14. The CDR3 consists of 17 residues. Germline loops: CDR1 MNHGY, CDR2 SVAAGI. CDR3 sequence (DNA): TGTGCCAGCAGTTCCCGATACCCAGCGGGAAGGACCTACGAGCAGTACTTC. Translation: CASSSRYPAGRTYEQYF.

The chain combines TRBV29-1 with TRBJ2-1; the D gene is possibly TRBD2 (7 bases). This CDR3 spans 14 amino acids. V lost 5 bases and J 6 bases, leaving 17 bases between the germline ends. Germline CDR1 is SQVTM and CDR2 is ANQGSEA. CDR3 bases: TGCAGCGTTTGGGGGGGAGGAGGGGGCAATGAGCAGTTCTTC. This encodes CSVWGGGGGNEQFF.

This clonotype has only a few counts. Compared with germline, one end of the junction differs, possibly owing to a read error. The chain joins TRBV4-1 to TRBJ1-2, with D maybe TRBD1 (5 bases). Germline V CDR1 and CDR2: MGHRA, YSYEKL. The CDR3 is 13 residues long. The CDR3 region is CASSPDKWGLLWF. DNA for the CDR3: TGCGCCAGCAGCCCAGACAAGTGGGGACTACTATGGTTC.

The J gene is TRBJ1-2, the V gene TRBV29-1; 10 bases are a match to TRBD1. Germline CDR1 reads SQVTM; CDR2 reads ANQGSEA. Losses at the gene ends were 6 bases for V and 7 bases for J; bases not matched to a gene: 8. The CDR3 has 13 residues. The CDR3 spells CSVTGGGGTGYTF. For the CDR3, the DNA is TGCAGCGTGACAGGGGGCGGAGGGACTGGCTACACCTTC. The whole variable domain, remainder taken from reference TRBV29-1 and TRBJ1-2, is SAVISQKPSRDICQRGTSLTIQCQVDSQVTMMFWYRQQPGQSLTLIATANQGSEATYESGFVIDKFPISRPNLTFSTLTVSNMSPEDSSIYLCSVTGGGGTGYTFGSGTRLTVV.

This clonotype was recorded a few times. This sequence joins TRBV7-3 and TRBJ2-2; D is possibly TRBD2 (5 bases). Germline lookup yields CDR1 SGHTA and CDR2 FQGTGA. This CDR3 is 16 amino acids long. V lost 3 bases and J lost 0, with 11 bases in between. In nucleotides, the CDR3 is TGTGCCAGCAGCTTTCCGACTACCTCGAACACCGGGGAGCTGTTTTTT. As protein: CASSFPTTSNTGELFF.

This clonotype was observed many times. The chain recombines TRBV30 with TRBJ2-7, with 13 bases aligning to TRBD2. The CDR3 is 14 residues long. V was pared by 0 bases and J by 7 bases, with 3 bases of the junction left unmatched. CDR1 and CDR2 from the germline V gene are GTSNPN and SVGIG (reference sequence). The CDR3 spells CAWSVPGLAGEQYF. The DNA of the CDR3 is TGTGCCTGGAGTGTCCCGGGACTAGCGGGAGAGCAGTACTTC.

This clonotype was seen a few times. The chain links TRBV10-3 to TRBJ2-1, with D possibly being TRBD1 (6 bases). Germline V gives CDR1 ENHRY, CDR2 SYGVKD. The CDR3 is made up of 14 amino acids. V lost 4 bases and J lost 5, with 12 bases in between. The CDR3 region has the DNA TGTGCCATCAGTGGATTCGGGACACACAATGAGCAGTTCTTC. Its translation: CAISGFGTHNEQFF.

V and J are TRBV19 and TRBJ2-1, with D maybe TRBD1 (6 bases). V dropped 5 bases and J dropped 3 bases, with 23 bases sitting between them. Looked up from germline, CDR1 is LNHDA and CDR2 is SQIVND (reference sequence). CDR3 length equals 18 residues. The CDR3 here is CASSSSGIGTPNYNEQFF. DNA of the CDR3: TGTGCCAGTAGTTCTTCAGGGATCGGGACACCGAACTACAATGAGCAGTTCTTC.

The genes are TRBV2 and TRBJ1-6; D may be TRBD1 (6 bases). The CDR3 has 17 amino acids. Trimming pared 7 bases from V and 3 bases from J, leaving 19 bases between. Germline V lookup: CDR1 SNHLY, CDR2 FYNNEI. CDR3 coding DNA: TGTGCCAGCACTCCGGAGGGGGGCCACCACTATAATTCACCCCTCCACTTT. This encodes CASTPEGGHHYNSPLHF.

The chain recombines TRBV19 with TRBJ2-7; D possibly corresponds to TRBD2 (5 bases). The CDR3 sequence is 14 residues long. Germline V gene data show CDR1 as LNHDA and CDR2 as SQIVND (reference sequence). Trimming cost V 1 base and J 3 bases, with 10 bases left between them. CDR3 nucleotides: TGTGCCAGTAGTATAGGACCGGGAAACTACGAGCAGTACTTC. Its translation: CASSIGPGNYEQYF.

This clonotype was seen a few times. The J gene is TRBJ2-3, the V gene TRBV6-1; 7 bases map to TRBD2. J lost 6 bases, V lost 6 bases, and 9 bases had no gene match. Per germline, CDR1 MNHNS and CDR2 SASEGT. The CDR3 length is 14 residues. The DNA for the CDR3 is TGTGCCAGCAGGAAGCCAGCGGGATTGGATACGCAGTATTTT. As protein: CASRKPAGLDTQYF.

Many counts were recorded for this clonotype. The chain recombines TRBV28 with TRBJ2-3; 8 positions match TRBD2. With 3 bases clipped from V and 3 bases from J, the junction kept 5 bases outside the gene matches. Germline assignment: CDR1 MDHEN and CDR2 SYDVKM. This CDR3 has 15 amino acids. CDR3 coding DNA: TGTGCCAGCAGTTTGAGCGGGAGAAAAACAGATACGCAGTATTTT. This gives the protein CASSLSGRKTDTQYF.

This chain connects TRBV20-1 to TRBJ2-7, with D possibly matching TRBD2 (5 bases). CDR3 size: 13 residues. V was trimmed by 6 bases and J by 1 base, leaving 13 bases between them. Germline V CDR1 and CDR2: DFQATT, SNEGSKA (reference sequence). The CDR3 DNA follows: TGCAGTGCACCAACCGGGGAGTCCTACGAGCAGTACTTC. Its translation is CSAPTGESYEQYF.

In this sample, this clonotype turned up many times. This rearrangement joins TRBV3-1 to TRBJ2-7; D gene unclear. Germline CDR1 reads LGHDT; CDR2 reads YNNKEL (reference sequence). V gave up 3 bases and J gave up 1 base, with 13 bases separating them. This CDR3 region has 15 residues. CDR3 coding DNA: TGTGCCAGCAGCCAGGGTAGGAGCGCATCCTACGAGCAGTACTTC. It codes for CASSQGRSASYEQYF.

The rearrangement links TRBV15 to TRBJ2-1, with D unresolved. Trimming removed 8 bases at V and 3 bases at J, with 5 bases between. Germline V gene data show CDR1 as LNHNV and CDR2 as YYDKDF (reference sequence). This CDR3 contains 11 residues. The CDR3 region has the DNA TGTGCCACCTCAAACTACAATGAGCAGTTCTTC. Residues: CATSNYNEQFF.

As concerns this clonotype: A much bigger clone sits one base away, suggesting this may be a read error. Because the CDR3 is missing its conserved closing phenylalanine or tryptophan, this is likely a read error. V gene TRBV20-1 combines with J gene TRBJ2-3; 8 nucleotides agree with TRBD2. V lost 8 bases, J lost 0 bases, and 13 bases stayed unmatched. CDR1 is DFQATT and CDR2 is SNEGSKA in the germline V gene (reference sequence). The CDR3 loop spans 16 amino acids. The CDR3 nucleotides read TGCAGTCCCCGGGGGGGAAAAGCGGGAAGCACAGATACGCAGTATCTT. Its protein is CSPRGGKAGSTDTQYL.

This clonotype was seen more than once but under ten times. A much larger clone lies a single base off, so this may be a read error. The V call is TRBV5-1, the J call TRBJ2-3; no firm D call. This CDR3 is built from 16 residues. Looked up from germline, CDR1 is SGHRS and CDR2 is YFSETQ. CDR3 amino acids: CVSSFVGGPSTDTQYF. The CDR3, as DNA: TGCGTCAGCAGCTTTGTTGGCGGACCGAGCACAGATACGCAGTATTTT.

The chain combines TRBV29-1 with TRBJ2-7; the match to TRBD1 covers 9 bases. Germline V lookup: CDR1 SQVTM, CDR2 ANQGSEA. This CDR3 is built from 14 residues. Trimming took 6 bases from V and 1 from J; bases not matched to a gene: 7. The CDR3 protein is CSVTGTGRSYEQYF. CDR3 DNA sequence: TGCAGCGTGACCGGGACAGGGCGATCCTACGAGCAGTACTTC.

A note on this clonotype: A far larger clone is a single base away, which makes a read error likely. V gene TRBV20-1 combines with J gene TRBJ2-5; 13 bases fit TRBD2. This CDR3 comprises 16 residues. In germline, CDR1 is DFQATT, CDR2 SNEGSKA (reference sequence). The CDR3 is CSARNRLAGGYNEQSF. CDR3 in DNA: TGCAGTGCTAGAAACCGACTAGCGGGAGGCTACAATGAGCAGTCCTTC.

This clonotype was observed at least ten times. The chain has TRBV29-1 and TRBJ1-1; 7 bases are a match to TRBD1. CDR1 and CDR2 (germline): SQVTM, ANQGSEA. V lost 6 bases to trimming and J lost 7 bases; unmatched junction nucleotides: 5. The CDR3 contains 11 residues. The CDR3 bases are TGCAGCGTATTCAGGGGGTATGAAGCTTTCTTT. Translation gives CSVFRGYEAFF.

A remark on this clonotype: Since a much larger clone is just one base distant, this may be a read error. The genes are TRBV13 and TRBJ1-1; 8 bases map to TRBD1. The CDR3 loop spans 15 amino acids. Germline-derived CDR1 and CDR2 are PRHDT and FYEKMQ (reference sequence). In DNA, the CDR3 is TGTGCCAACAGCCGATCCGGGACAGGAAACACTGAAGCTTTCTTT. Its translation is CANSRSGTGNTEAFF.